Shown below are 26 T cell receptor beta chains from a single sample sequenced in a study of blood T cells in healthy people across ages. A second roughly 6 to 12 cycle PCR used barcoded and J-beta primers. One entry per CDR3 protein, called by TCRdb with MiXCR from the 5' RACE reads. The table shows approximately 1.5 million distinct CDR3 sequences, with 30% to 40% occurring only once. Sequencing was performed on blood. These receptors all come from a woman under 40 in good health.

Concerning this clonotype itself: Compared with germline, one end of the junction differs, possibly owing to a read error. J is TRBJ2-5 and V is TRBV28, with 12 bases that match TRBD2. With the DNA end fitting TRBJ2-7 better, the J assignment may be wrong. Germline V gene lookup returns CDR1 MDHEN and CDR2 SYDVKM. The CDR3 has 18 residues. CDR3 sequence reads: CANSLFSLRLAGDNEQYF. In nucleotides, the CDR3 is TGTGCCAACAGTTTATTCTCTCTGAGACTAGCGGGAGATAACGAGCAGTACTTC.

The chain employs TRBV24-1 and TRBJ2-3; D is possibly TRBD2 (6 bases). The CDR3 is 13 amino acids. Trimming pared 3 bases from V and 3 bases from J, leaving 6 bases between. Germline V CDR1 and CDR2: KGHDR, SFDVKD. CDR3 sequence: CATSDAGTDTQYF. The CDR3 DNA reads as TGTGCCACCAGTGATGCGGGAACAGATACGCAGTATTTT.

In this sample, this clonotype turned up many times. This sequence joins TRBV4-1 and TRBJ2-7, with unresolved D. Trimming left V 1 base short and J 3 bases short, with 13 bases between. The germline V gene has CDR1 MGHRA and CDR2 YSYEKL. The CDR3 sequence is 15 residues long. CDR3: CASSQGRSALYEQYF. The CDR3 DNA follows: TGCGCCAGCAGCCAAGGACGTTCAGCTCTCTACGAGCAGTACTTC.

This chain links TRBV11-1 with TRBJ2-7, with D possibly matching TRBD2 (6 bases). Looked up from germline, CDR1 is SGHAT and CDR2 is FQDESV (reference sequence). This CDR3 contains 14 residues. V was cut by 4 bases and J by 6 bases, with 16 bases left in between. CDR3 coding DNA: TGTGCCAGCAGCTCACCGGGACTTTCGGTCGAGCAGTACTTC. Translating gives CASSSPGLSVEQYF.

This clonotype was seen only a few times. The J gene is TRBJ2-3, the V gene TRBV15; possibly TRBD1 for D (6 bases). Germline V CDR1 and CDR2: LNHNV, YYDKDF (reference sequence). V lost 5 bases and J lost 0, with 15 bases in between. The CDR3 spans 16 residues. CDR3 region: CATSGQTGDSTDTQYF. The CDR3, as DNA: TGTGCCACCAGCGGACAGACTGGGGACAGCACAGATACGCAGTATTTT.

The chain employs TRBV12-3 or TRBV12-4 and TRBJ2-7, with 7 bases that match TRBD2. The CDR3 sequence is 16 residues long. Germline trimming cut 6 bases from V and 5 bases from J; bases unmatched to any gene: 16. The CDR3 bases are TGTGCCAGCAGCATGGGAGGACTAGTTCTTTCGGACGAGCAGTACTTC. Its translation is CASSMGGLVLSDEQYF.

The rearrangement links TRBV7-9 to TRBJ2-1; D unresolved. The CDR3 runs to 14 residues. Between the trimmed V and J ends, which lost 5 bases and 6 bases, there was a span of 14 bases. Germline V gene sequence: CDR1 SEHNR, CDR2 FQNEAQ (reference sequence). DNA for the CDR3: TGTGCCAGCAGCCTCCAGTTGGAAGGCAATGAGCAGTTCTTC. Translating it yields CASSLQLEGNEQFF. Based on the CDR3 plus reference TRBV7-9 and TRBJ2-1, the full variable domain is DTGVSQNPRHKITKRGQNVTFRCDPISEHNRLYWYRQTLGQGPEFLTYFQNEAQLEKSRLLSDRFSAERPKGSFSTLEIQRTEQGDSAMYLCASSLQLEGNEQFFGPGTRLTVL.

This clonotype has a handful of counts. Mismatch with germline at one junction end may stem from a read error. CDR3 sequence reads: CASSVSGGRTDRQYF. The CDR3 nucleotides are TGCGCCAGCAGCGTTAGCGGGGGGCGCACAGATAGGCAGTATTTT. This rearrangement joins TRBV4-1 to TRBJ2-3, with 10 bases lining up with TRBD2. Per germline, CDR1 MGHRA and CDR2 YSYEKL. CDR3 length: 15 amino acids.

The CDR3 region has the DNA TGTGCCAGCAGTGCGGGGTATGAGCAGTTCTTC. Amino acids: CASSAGYEQFF. The chain couples TRBV6-1 to TRBJ2-1, with D possibly matching TRBD2 (5 bases). Trimming removed 4 bases at V and 8 bases at J, with 6 bases between. CDR1 is MNHNS, CDR2 SASEGT, per germline. CDR3 length: 11 residues.

The genes are TRBV6-5 and TRBJ1-1; TRBD1 aligns across 9 bases. The J segment lost 7 bases and the V segment lost 2 bases, leaving 5 bases of the junction unmatched. Germline V CDR1 and CDR2: MNHEY, SVGAGI. The CDR3 has 14 residues. For the CDR3, the DNA is TGTGCCAGCAGTTACGGACAGGGGTATAGTGAAGCTTTCTTT. It is translated as CASSYGQGYSEAFF.

This chain uses TRBV6-1 with TRBJ2-1, with TRBD2 as a possible D gene (6 bases). This CDR3 comprises 16 residues. Germline CDR1 MNHNS, CDR2 SASEGT. The ends were cut back, 5 bases at V and 6 bases at J, with 20 bases in the middle. The CDR3 coding sequence is TGTGCCAGCAGTAAGCGATGGGAGGATCTAGGCAATGAGCAGTTCTTC. Its translation: CASSKRWEDLGNEQFF.

Note on this clonotype: Being one base from a much bigger clone, this may be a read error. The rearrangement links TRBV27 to TRBJ1-6, with D perhaps TRBD1 (5 bases). The CDR3 runs to 15 residues. Per the germline V gene, CDR1 is MNHEY and CDR2 is SMNVEV (reference sequence). Trimming cost V 8 bases and J 4 bases, with 15 bases left between them. The CDR3 DNA sequence: TGTGCCAGCGGAGACAGAGCCACTTATAATTCACCCCTCCACTTT. Residues: CASGDRATYNSPLHF.

This clonotype was seen more than once but under ten times. This chain links TRBV19 with TRBJ2-5, with D possibly matching TRBD1 (6 bases). Germline V CDR1 and CDR2: LNHDA, SQIVND (reference sequence). The CDR3 is 14 amino acids. Trimming cost V 6 bases and J 1 base, with 12 bases left between them. DNA of the CDR3: TGTGCCAGTAGGGATAGGGGGAGCCAAGAGACCCAGTACTTC. As protein: CASRDRGSQETQYF.

This chain links TRBV12-3 or TRBV12-4 with TRBJ1-1; D possibly corresponds to TRBD1 (5 bases). The CDR3 sequence is 14 residues long. Trimming took 0 bases from V and 1 from J, leaving 6 bases between them. In DNA form, the CDR3 reads TGTGCCAGCAGTTTAGCGGACAAGAACACTGAAGCTTTCTTT. Translating it yields CASSLADKNTEAFF.

Worth noting for this clonotype: The junction and the germline gene differ at one end; a read error may be behind it. V and J are TRBV5-5 and TRBJ2-6; D may be TRBD2 (6 bases). CDR3 size: 15 residues. Per germline, CDR1 SGHKS and CDR2 YYEKEE (reference sequence). The CDR3 DNA reads as TGTGTCAGCAGTCGGGGGAACTCTGGGGCCAACGTCCTGACTTTC. It specifies CVSSRGNSGANVLTF.

This chain connects TRBV7-3 to TRBJ2-1; 7 bases map to TRBD1. J gave up 10 bases and V 5 bases, and 11 bases lay outside the gene matches. The CDR3 spans 14 residues. The germline V gene has CDR1 SGHTA and CDR2 FQGTGA. CDR3 nucleotides: TGTGCCAGCAGCCCAGGACAGGCCTCGAGCGAGCAGTTCTTC. Translation: CASSPGQASSEQFF. Using reference TRBV7-3 and TRBJ2-1 for the parts outside the CDR3, the full variable domain is GAGVSQTPSNKVTEKGKYVELRCDPISGHTALYWYRQSLGQGPEFLIYFQGTGAADDSGLPNDRFFAVRPEGSVSTLKIQRTERGDSAVYLCASSPGQASSEQFFGPGTRLTVL.

V usage is TRBV5-6 and J usage is TRBJ1-2; D perhaps matches TRBD1 (5 bases). The V end was cut by 5 bases, the J end by 6 bases, with 17 bases between. The germline V gene has CDR1 SGHDT and CDR2 YYEEEE. The CDR3 runs to 14 residues. The CDR3 region is CASRRTGRDHGYTF. The CDR3 nucleotides read TGTGCCAGCAGAAGAACGGGGCGAGACCATGGCTACACCTTC.

This clonotype has only a few counts. This sequence joins TRBV25-1 and TRBJ2-5, with D perhaps matching TRBD2 (7 bases). The V gene lost 1 base and the J gene lost 5 bases, with 14 bases spanning the gap. Germline assignment: CDR1 MGHDK and CDR2 SYGVNS. CDR3 length: 15 amino acids. This chain's CDR3 is CASSEFNRGAETQYF. The CDR3 DNA reads as TGTGCCAGCAGTGAATTTAACCGGGGGGCGGAGACCCAGTACTTC.

This clonotype was counted a few times. This chain connects TRBV7-9 to TRBJ2-7; no clear D gene. There are 15 residues in the CDR3. Germline V gene data show CDR1 as SEHNR and CDR2 as FQNEAQ (reference sequence). V was pared by 7 bases and J by 0 bases, with 16 bases between. CDR3 amino acids: CASTKVGSSSYEQYF. The DNA of the CDR3 is TGTGCCAGCACCAAAGTGGGTTCAAGCTCCTACGAGCAGTACTTC.

J is TRBJ2-3 and V is TRBV20-1, with 9 bases identical to TRBD2. CDR1 is DFQATT, CDR2 SNEGSKA, per germline (reference sequence). The CDR3 is 18 amino acids. With 3 bases clipped from V and 3 bases from J, the junction kept 16 bases outside the gene matches. The CDR3 here is CSARWLAGLTSRTDTQYF. CDR3 sequence (DNA): TGCAGTGCTAGGTGGCTAGCGGGATTAACCTCGAGGACAGATACGCAGTATTTT.

In the case of this clonotype: At one end the junction does not follow the germline gene, possibly because of a read error. The chain employs TRBV6-5 and TRBJ2-3, with D possibly being TRBD1 (5 bases). Germline V gives CDR1 MNHEY, CDR2 SVGAGI. This CDR3 is 14 amino acids long. The chain's CDR3 is CASSYLGITGTQYF. The CDR3 DNA reads as TGTGCCAGCAGTTACCTGGGCATCACAGGTACGCAGTATTTT.

Many counts were recorded for this clonotype. This sequence joins TRBV5-6 and TRBJ2-6; D unclear. V lost 0 bases to trimming and J lost 0 bases, with 7 bases between them. The CDR3 loop spans 16 amino acids. Germline CDR1 reads SGHDT; CDR2 reads YYEEEE. The CDR3 DNA reads TGTGCCAGCAGCTTGGCCCCGGACTCTGGGGCCAACGTCCTGACTTTC. This encodes CASSLAPDSGANVLTF.

For this clonotype: At one boundary the junction diverges from the germline segment, which might be a read error. V is TRBV11-2 and J is TRBJ2-1, with 10 nucleotides matching TRBD2. Germline V gene sequence: CDR1 SGHAT, CDR2 FQNNGV. The CDR3 consists of 14 residues. This CDR3 is CASSLAGGDDRKFF. In DNA form, the CDR3 reads TGTGCCAGCAGTTTAGCGGGAGGAGACGATAGGAAGTTCTTC.

The chain joins TRBV6-1 to TRBJ2-7; a weak D match, TRBD1 (6 bases). Trimming took off 6 bases at V and 2 bases at J, with 11 bases between the two ends. Germline V gives CDR1 MNHNS, CDR2 SASEGT. CDR3 length equals 13 residues. DNA for the CDR3: TGTGCCAGCAGAGGGACACCTACCTACGAGCAGTACTTC. Encoded protein: CASRGTPTYEQYF.

The V and J genes are TRBV25-1 and TRBJ2-1; 16 bases map to TRBD2. Germline V gives CDR1 MGHDK, CDR2 SYGVNS. There are 17 residues in the CDR3. Trimming took 9 bases from V and 5 from J; bases not matched to a gene: 10. Written as DNA, the CDR3 is TGTGCCAGGGAGGGACTAGCGGGAGGGCCTGAGGACAATGAGCAGTTCTTC. Translated, it gives CAREGLAGGPEDNEQFF.

This rearrangement joins TRBV7-2 to TRBJ2-5; D might be TRBD2 (6 bases). This CDR3 is 17 amino acids long. Deletions cut 1 base from V and 5 bases from J, with 20 bases between. The germline V gene has CDR1 SGHTA and CDR2 FQGNSA. CDR3 in DNA: TGTGCCAGCAGCTTAGTGGGGGGTTCGCGCCCCGGGGAGACCCAGTACTTC. Protein: CASSLVGGSRPGETQYF.